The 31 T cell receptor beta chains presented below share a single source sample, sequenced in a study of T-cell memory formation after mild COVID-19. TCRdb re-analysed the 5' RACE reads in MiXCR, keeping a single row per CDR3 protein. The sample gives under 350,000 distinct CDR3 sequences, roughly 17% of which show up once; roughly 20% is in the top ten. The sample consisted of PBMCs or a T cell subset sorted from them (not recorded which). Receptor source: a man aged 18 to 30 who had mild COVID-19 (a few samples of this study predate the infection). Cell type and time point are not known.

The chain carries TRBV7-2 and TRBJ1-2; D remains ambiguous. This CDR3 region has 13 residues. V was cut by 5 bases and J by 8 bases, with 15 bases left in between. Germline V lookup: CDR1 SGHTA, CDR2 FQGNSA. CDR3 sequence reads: CASSPDLSGGYTF. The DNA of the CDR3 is TGTGCCAGCAGCCCCGACCTGTCAGGCGGCTACACCTTC.

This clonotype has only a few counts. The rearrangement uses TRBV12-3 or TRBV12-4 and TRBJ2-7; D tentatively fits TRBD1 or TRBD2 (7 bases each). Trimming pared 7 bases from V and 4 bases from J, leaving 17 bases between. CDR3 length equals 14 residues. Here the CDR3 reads CASTPTGREYEQYF. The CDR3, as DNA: TGTGCCAGCACCCCGACAGGGAGGGAGTACGAGCAGTACTTC.

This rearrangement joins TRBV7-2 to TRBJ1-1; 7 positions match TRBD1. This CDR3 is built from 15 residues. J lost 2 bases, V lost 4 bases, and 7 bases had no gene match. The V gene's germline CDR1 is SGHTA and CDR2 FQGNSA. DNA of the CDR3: TGTGCCAGCAGCTGGCCTAGGGGGCTCAACACTGAAGCTTTCTTT. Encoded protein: CASSWPRGLNTEAFF.

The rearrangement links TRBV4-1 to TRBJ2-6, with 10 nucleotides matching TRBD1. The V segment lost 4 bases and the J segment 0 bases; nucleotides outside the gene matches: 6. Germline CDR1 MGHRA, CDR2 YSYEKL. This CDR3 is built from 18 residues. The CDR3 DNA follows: TGCGCCAGCAGCCTCCGGACAGGGGGGATCTCTGGGGCCAACGTCCTGACTTTC. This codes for CASSLRTGGISGANVLTF.

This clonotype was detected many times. The CDR3 DNA is TGCAGCGTTGAAGATCCGGTTTCCTACGAGCAGTACGTC. Protein sequence: CSVEDPVSYEQYV. The J gene is TRBJ2-7, the V gene TRBV29-1, with D uncertain. Trimming stripped 0 bases from V and 1 base from J, with 7 bases between. The CDR3 covers 13 residues. Germline-derived CDR1 and CDR2 are SQVTM and ANQGSEA.

For the CDR3, the DNA is TGTGCCAGCAGTGCGAATAGCGGGGGGGCAGATACGCAGTATTTT. This codes for CASSANSGGADTQYF. The chain couples TRBV6-4 to TRBJ2-3, with TRBD2 matching over 11 bases. V gave up 4 bases and J gave up 4 bases; unmatched junction bases: 4. Per germline, CDR1 MRHNA and CDR2 SNTAGT. The CDR3 covers 15 residues.

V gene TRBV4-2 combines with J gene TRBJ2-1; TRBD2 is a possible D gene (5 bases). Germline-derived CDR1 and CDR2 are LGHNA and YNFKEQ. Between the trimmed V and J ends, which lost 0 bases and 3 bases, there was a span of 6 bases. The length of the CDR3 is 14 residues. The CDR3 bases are TGTGCCAGCAGCCAAGAACTAGGCTACAATGAGCAGTTCTTC. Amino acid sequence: CASSQELGYNEQFF.

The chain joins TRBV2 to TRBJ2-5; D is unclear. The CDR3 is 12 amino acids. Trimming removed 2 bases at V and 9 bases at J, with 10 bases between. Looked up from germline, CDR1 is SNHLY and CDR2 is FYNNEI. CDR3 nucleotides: TGTGCCAGCAGTGAATTTGAATTTGCCCAGTACTTC. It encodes CASSEFEFAQYF. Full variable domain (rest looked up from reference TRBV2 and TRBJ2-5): EPEVTQTPSHQVTQMGQEVILRCVPISNHLYFYWYRQILGQKVEFLVSFYNNEISEKSEIFDDQFSVERPDGSNFTLKIRSTKLEDSAMYFCASSEFEFAQYFGPGTRLLVL.

The CDR3 here is CSLGRYNEQFF. The DNA for the CDR3 is TGCAGCCTCGGCAGGTACAATGAGCAGTTCTTC. The rearrangement uses TRBV29-1 and TRBJ2-1; no reliable D call. This CDR3 is built from 11 residues. Germline CDR1 SQVTM, CDR2 ANQGSEA. Trimming removed 8 bases from V and 4 bases from J, with 9 bases in between.

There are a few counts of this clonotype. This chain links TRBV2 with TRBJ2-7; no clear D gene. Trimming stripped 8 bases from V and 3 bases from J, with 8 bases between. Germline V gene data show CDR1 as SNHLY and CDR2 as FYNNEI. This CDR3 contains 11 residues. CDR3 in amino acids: CASGDNYEQYV. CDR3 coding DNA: TGTGCCAGCGGAGACAACTACGAGCAGTACGTC.

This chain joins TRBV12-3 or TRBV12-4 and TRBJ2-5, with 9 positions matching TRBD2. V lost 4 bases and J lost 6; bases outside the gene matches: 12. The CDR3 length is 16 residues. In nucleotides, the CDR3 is TGTGCCAGCAGTTCCCATAGCGGGGGCCTACGCCAGACCCAGTACTTC. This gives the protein CASSSHSGGLRQTQYF.

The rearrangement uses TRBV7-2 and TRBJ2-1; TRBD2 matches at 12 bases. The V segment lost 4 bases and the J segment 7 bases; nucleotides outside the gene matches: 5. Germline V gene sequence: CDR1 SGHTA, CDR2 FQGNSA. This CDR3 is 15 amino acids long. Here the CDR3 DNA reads TGTGCCAGCAGCTACCTAGCGGGGGGGCATAATGAGCAGTTCTTC. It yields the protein CASSYLAGGHNEQFF.

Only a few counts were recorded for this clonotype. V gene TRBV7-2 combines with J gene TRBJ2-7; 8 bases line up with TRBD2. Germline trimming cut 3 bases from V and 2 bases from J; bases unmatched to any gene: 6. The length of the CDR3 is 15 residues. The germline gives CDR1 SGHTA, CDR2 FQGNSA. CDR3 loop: CASSLSGGATYEQYF. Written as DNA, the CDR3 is TGTGCCAGCAGCTTGTCCGGGGGGGCCACCTACGAGCAGTACTTC. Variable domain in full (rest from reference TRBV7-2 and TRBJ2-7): GAGVSQSPSNKVTEKGKDVELRCDPISGHTALYWYRQSLGQGLEFLIYFQGNSAPDKSGLPSDRFSAERTGGSVSTLTIQRTQQEDSAVYLCASSLSGGATYEQYFGPGTRLTVT.

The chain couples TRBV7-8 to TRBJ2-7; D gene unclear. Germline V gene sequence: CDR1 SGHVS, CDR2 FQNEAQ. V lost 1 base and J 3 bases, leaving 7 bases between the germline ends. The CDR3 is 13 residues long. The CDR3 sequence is CASSLDTYYEQYV. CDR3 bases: TGTGCCAGCAGCTTAGACACCTACTACGAGCAGTACGTC.

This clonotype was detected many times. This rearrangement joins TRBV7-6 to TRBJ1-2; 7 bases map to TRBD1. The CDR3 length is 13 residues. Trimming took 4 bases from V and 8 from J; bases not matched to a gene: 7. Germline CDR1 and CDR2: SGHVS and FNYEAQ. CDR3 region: CASSSGGEGGYTF. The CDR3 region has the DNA TGTGCCAGCAGCTCAGGGGGGGAAGGCGGCTACACCTTC.

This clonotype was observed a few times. This CDR3 reads CASSSSGTSGVNEQFF. The CDR3 DNA sequence: TGTGCCAGCAGCTCCTCCGGGACTAGCGGGGTTAATGAGCAGTTCTTC. The chain joins TRBV7-3 to TRBJ2-1; 13 nucleotides match TRBD2. The CDR3 spans 16 residues. Germline CDR1 reads SGHTA; CDR2 reads FQGTGA. The V segment lost 4 bases and the J segment 7 bases; nucleotides outside the gene matches: 7.

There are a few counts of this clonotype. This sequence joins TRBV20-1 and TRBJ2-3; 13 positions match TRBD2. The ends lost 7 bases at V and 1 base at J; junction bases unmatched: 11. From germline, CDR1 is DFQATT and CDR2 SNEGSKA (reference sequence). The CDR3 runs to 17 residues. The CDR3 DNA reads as TGCAGTGTTGCCGGGACTAGCGGGGTGAGAGGCACAGATACGCAGTATTTT. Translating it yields CSVAGTSGVRGTDTQYF.

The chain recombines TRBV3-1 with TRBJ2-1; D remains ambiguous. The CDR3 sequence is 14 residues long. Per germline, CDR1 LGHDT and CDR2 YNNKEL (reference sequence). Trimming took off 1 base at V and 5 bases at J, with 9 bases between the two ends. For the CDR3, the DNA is TGTGCCAGCAGCCAAGGCGGCTGGGACAATGAGCAGTTCTTC. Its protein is CASSQGGWDNEQFF.

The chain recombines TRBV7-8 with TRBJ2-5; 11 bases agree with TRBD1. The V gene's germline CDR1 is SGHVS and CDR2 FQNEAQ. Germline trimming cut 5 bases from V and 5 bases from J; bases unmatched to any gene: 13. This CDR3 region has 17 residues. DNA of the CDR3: TGTGCCAGCAGCCCGAAGACCCTGGGACAGGGGGGGGAGACCCAGTACTTC. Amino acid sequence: CASSPKTLGQGGETQYF. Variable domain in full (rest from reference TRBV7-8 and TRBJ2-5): GAGVSQSPRYKVAKRGQDVALRCDPISGHVSLFWYQQALGQGPEFLTYFQNEAQLDKSGLPSDRFFAERPEGSVSTLKIQRTQQEDSAVYLCASSPKTLGQGGETQYFGPGTRLLVL.

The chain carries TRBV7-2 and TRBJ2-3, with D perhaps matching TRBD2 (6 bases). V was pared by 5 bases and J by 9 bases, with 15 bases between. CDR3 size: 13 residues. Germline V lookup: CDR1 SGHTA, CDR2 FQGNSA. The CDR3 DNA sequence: TGTGCCAGCAGCCGGGACTCCCAGGGAACGCAGTATTTT. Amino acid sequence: CASSRDSQGTQYF.

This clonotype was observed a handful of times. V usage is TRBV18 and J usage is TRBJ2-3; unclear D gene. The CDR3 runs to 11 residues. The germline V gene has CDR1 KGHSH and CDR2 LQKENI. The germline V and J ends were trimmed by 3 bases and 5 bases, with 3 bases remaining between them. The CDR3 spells CASSPEDTQYF. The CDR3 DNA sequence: TGTGCCAGCTCACCGGAAGATACGCAGTATTTT. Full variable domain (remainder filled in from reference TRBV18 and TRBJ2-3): NAGVMQNPRHLVRRRGQEARLRCSPMKGHSHVYWYRQLPEEGLKFMVYLQKENIIDESGMPKERFSAEFPKEGPSILRIQQVVRGDSAAYFCASSPEDTQYFGPGTRLTVL.

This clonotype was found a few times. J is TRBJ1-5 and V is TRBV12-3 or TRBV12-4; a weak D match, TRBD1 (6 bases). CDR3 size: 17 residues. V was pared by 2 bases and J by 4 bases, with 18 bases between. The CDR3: CASSLSGGAPKNQPQHF. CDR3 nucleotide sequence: TGTGCCAGCAGTTTATCGGGGGGCGCACCCAAAAATCAGCCCCAGCATTTT.

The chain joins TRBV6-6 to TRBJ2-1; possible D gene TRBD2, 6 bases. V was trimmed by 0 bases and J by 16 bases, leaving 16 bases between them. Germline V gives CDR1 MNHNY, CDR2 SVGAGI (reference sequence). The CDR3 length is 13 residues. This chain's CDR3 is CASSYSLGGSDFF. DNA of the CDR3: TGTGCCAGCAGTTACTCTCTCGGGGGATCCGACTTCTTC.

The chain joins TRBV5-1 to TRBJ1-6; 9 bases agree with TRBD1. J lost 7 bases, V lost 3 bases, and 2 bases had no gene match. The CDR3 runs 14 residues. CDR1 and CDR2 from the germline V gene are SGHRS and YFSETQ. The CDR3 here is CASSSDRGNSPLHF. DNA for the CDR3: TGCGCCAGCAGCTCGGACAGGGGAAATTCACCCCTCCACTTT.

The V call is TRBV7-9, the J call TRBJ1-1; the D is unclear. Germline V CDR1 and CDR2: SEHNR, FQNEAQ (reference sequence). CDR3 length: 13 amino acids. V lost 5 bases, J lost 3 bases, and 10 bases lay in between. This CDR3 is CASSVGRDTEAFF. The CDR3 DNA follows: TGTGCCAGCAGCGTCGGCCGGGACACTGAAGCTTTCTTT.

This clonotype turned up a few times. CDR3 in amino acids: CASSLTIGGSEKLFF. The DNA for the CDR3 is TGTGCCAGCAGCCTGACTATAGGGGGGAGTGAAAAACTGTTTTTT. The gene calls are TRBV7-2 and TRBJ1-4, with D possibly TRBD1 on 6 matching bases. The CDR3 covers 15 residues. The germline V gene encodes CDR1 SGHTA and CDR2 FQGNSA. V shed 5 bases and J shed 7 bases, with 17 bases lying between them.

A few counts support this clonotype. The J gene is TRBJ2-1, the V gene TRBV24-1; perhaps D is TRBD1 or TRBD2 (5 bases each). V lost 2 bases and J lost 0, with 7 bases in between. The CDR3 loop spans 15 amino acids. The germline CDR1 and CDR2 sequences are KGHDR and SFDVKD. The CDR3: CATSDSGHSYNEQFF. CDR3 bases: TGTGCCACCAGTGATTCGGGGCACTCCTACAATGAGCAGTTCTTC.

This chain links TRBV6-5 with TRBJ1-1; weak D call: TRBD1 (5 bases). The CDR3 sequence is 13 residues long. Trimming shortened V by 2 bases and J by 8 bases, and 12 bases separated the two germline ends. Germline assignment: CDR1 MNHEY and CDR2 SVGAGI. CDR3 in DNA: TGTGCCAGCAGTTACCCTCCAGGACACGAAGCTTTCTTT. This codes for CASSYPPGHEAFF.

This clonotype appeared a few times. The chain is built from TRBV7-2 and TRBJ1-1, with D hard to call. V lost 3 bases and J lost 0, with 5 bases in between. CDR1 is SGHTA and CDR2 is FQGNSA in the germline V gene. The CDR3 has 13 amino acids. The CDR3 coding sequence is TGTGCCAGCAGCTTCGTCTTGAACACTGAAGCTTTCTTT. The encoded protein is CASSFVLNTEAFF.

CDR3 region: CASSLGPLGTYNEQFF. DNA for the CDR3: TGTGCCAGCAGTTTGGGCCCCTTGGGAACCTACAATGAGCAGTTCTTC. J is TRBJ2-1 and V is TRBV28; D is unclear. Germline V lookup: CDR1 MDHEN, CDR2 SYDVKM. Trimming stripped 3 bases from V and 2 bases from J, with 14 bases between. The CDR3 is made up of 16 amino acids.

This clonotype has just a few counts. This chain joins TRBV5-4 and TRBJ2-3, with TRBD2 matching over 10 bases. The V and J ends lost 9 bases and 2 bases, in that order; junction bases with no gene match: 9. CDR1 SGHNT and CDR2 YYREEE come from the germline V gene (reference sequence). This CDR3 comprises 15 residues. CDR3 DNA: TGTGCCACCGCACTAGCGGGGAGGTTCACAGATACGCAGTATTTT. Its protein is CATALAGRFTDTQYF.